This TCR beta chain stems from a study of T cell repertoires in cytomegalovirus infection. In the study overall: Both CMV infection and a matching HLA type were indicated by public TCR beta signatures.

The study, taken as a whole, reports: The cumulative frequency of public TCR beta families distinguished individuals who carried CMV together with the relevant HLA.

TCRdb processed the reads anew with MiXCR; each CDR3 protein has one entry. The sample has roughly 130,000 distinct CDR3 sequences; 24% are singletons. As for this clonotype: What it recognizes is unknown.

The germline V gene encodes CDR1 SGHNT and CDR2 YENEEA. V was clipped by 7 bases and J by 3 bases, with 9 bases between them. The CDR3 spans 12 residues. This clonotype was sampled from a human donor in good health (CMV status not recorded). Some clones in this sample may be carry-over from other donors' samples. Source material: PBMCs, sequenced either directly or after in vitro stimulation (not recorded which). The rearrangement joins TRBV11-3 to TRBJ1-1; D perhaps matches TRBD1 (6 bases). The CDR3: CASTNRDTEAFF. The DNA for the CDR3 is TGTGCCAGCACAAACAGGGACACTGAAGCTTTCTTT. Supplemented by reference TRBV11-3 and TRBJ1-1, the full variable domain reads EAGVVQSPRYKIIEKKQPVAFWCNPISGHNTLYWYLQNLGQGPELLIRYENEEAVDDSQLPKDRFSAERLKGVDSTLKIQPAELGDSAVYLCASTNRDTEAFFGQGTRLTVV.